These T cell receptor beta chains were read from a single sample in a study of cytotoxic CD8 clonotypes in ibrutinib-treated CLL. The table came from immunoSEQ multiplex PCR; TCRdb's copy has only in-frame clones and leaves some out. The table includes 150,000 or so clones, approximately 80% detected once. Sequenced material: PBMCs, taken after 12 months of ibrutinib treatment. The receptor source for this set is a human donor with chronic lymphocytic leukemia. CDR3s include the opening cysteine and the closing phenylalanine or tryptophan. The D gene is left open where the match is weak. Rows may omit the clone size; those that give it use once, few, many or a size class.

>TRBD1|TRBJ2-2|TRBV29-1|-
CSVSGQSNTGELFF
TGCAGCGTTTCGGGACAGTCGAACACCGGGGAGCTGTTTTTT
>-|TRBJ2-5|TRBV7-8|-
CASSLKTQYF
TGTGCCAGCAGCTTAAAGACCCAGTACTTC
>-|TRBJ1-1|TRBV19|once
CASSYREGMTEAFF
TGTGCCAGTAGTTACCGTGAGGGTATGACTGAAGCTTTCTTT
>-|TRBJ1-1|TRBV29-1|few
CSVERQMNTEAFF
TGCAGCGTCGAACGGCAGATGAACACTGAAGCTTTCTTT
>-|TRBJ2-2|TRBV18|-
CASSPFGGRTGELFF
TGTGCCAGCTCACCATTCGGAGGGCGTACCGGGGAGCTGTTTTTT
>-|TRBJ2-7|TRBV11-3|many
CASSLVRGANEQYF
TGTGCCAGCAGCTTAGTACGGGGGGCGAACGAGCAGTACTTC
>TRBD2|TRBJ2-7|TRBV9|-
CASSVEGLPYEQYF
TGTGCCAGCAGCGTAGAGGGACTACCCTACGAGCAGTACTTC
>-|TRBJ2-5|TRBV9|-
CASNQGRSQETQYF
TGTGCCAGCAACCAGGGGCGATCCCAAGAGACCCAGTACTTC
>-|TRBJ2-1|TRBV7-2|once
CASSLEFGNEQFF
TGTGCCAGCAGCTTAGAGTTCGGCAATGAGCAGTTCTTC
>-|TRBJ2-3|TRBV9|-
CASSVGLKTSSVTDTQYF
TGTGCCAGCAGCGTAGGACTTAAGACTAGTAGCGTCACAGATACGCAGTATTTT
>TRBD1|TRBJ1-2|TRBV5-1|-
CASSPDRDHYGYTF
TGCGCCAGCAGCCCGGACAGGGACCACTATGGCTACACCTTC
>TRBD1|TRBJ1-1|TRBV14|-
CASSQDQGGRTEAFF
TGTGCCAGCAGCCAAGACCAGGGGGGTCGGACTGAAGCTTTCTTT
>-|TRBJ1-1|TRBV18|-
CASSSQGTAFF
TGTGCCAGCTCATCCCAGGGGACAGCTTTCTTT
>TRBD1|TRBJ1-4|TRBV7-2|-
CASSEQGAPGEKLFF
TGTGCCAGCAGCGAGCAGGGGGCGCCGGGAGAAAAACTGTTTTTT
>TRBD2|TRBJ2-7|TRBV11-2|few
CASRNTGTSGSGEQYF
TGTGCCAGCAGAAACACCGGGACTAGCGGGAGCGGGGAGCAGTACTTC
>-|TRBJ2-3|TRBV7-2|few
CASSLVGDTQYF
TGTGCCAGCAGCTTAGTGGGAGATACGCAGTATTTT
>-|TRBJ1-2|TRBV11-2|-
CASSLDTHGAYGYTF
TGTGCCAGCAGCTTAGATACACACGGCGCCTATGGCTACACCTTC
>-|TRBJ2-7|TRBV21-1|-
CASRKPGLAGCEQYF
TGTGCCAGCAGAAAACCGGGACTAGCGGGGTGCGAGCAGTACTTC
>TRBD1|TRBJ1-2|TRBV7-9|once
CASSLGDSNYGYTF
TGTGCCAGCAGCTTAGGGGACAGCAACTATGGCTACACCTTC
>TRBD2|TRBJ2-1|TRBV4-2|-
CASSHDVLAGDQFF
TGTGCCAGCAGCCATGACGTTCTAGCGGGAGATCAGTTCTTC
>-|TRBJ2-7|TRBV6-1|-
CASSKQPGYYEQYF
TGTGCCAGCAGTAAACAGCCAGGGTACTACGAGCAGTACTTC
>-|TRBJ1-5|TRBV19|-
CASRGGFGPQHF
TGTGCCAGTAGGGGGGGATTTGGGCCCCAGCATTTT
>-|TRBJ2-1|TRBV2|once
CASRRDGLGYNEQFF
TGTGCCAGCAGGCGCGACGGGCTCGGGTACAATGAGCAGTTCTTC
>TRBD2|TRBJ2-1|TRBV7-3|-
CASSYGTRDEQFF
TGTGCCAGCAGCTATGGGACTAGAGATGAGCAGTTCTTC
>-|TRBJ1-2|TRBV5-8|-
CASSLPGYGYTF
TGTGCCAGCAGCTTGCCGGGGTATGGCTACACCTTC
>TRBD2|TRBJ2-7|TRBV7-9|once
CASSPWAAGGFYEQYF
TGCGCCAGCAGCCCCTGGGCAGCGGGAGGATTCTACGAGCAGTACTTC
>-|TRBJ2-7|TRBV6-1|-
CASSEEGDTFYEQYF
TGTGCCAGCAGTGAAGAAGGGGACACGTTCTACGAGCAGTACTTC
>-|TRBJ2-3|TRBV27|-
CASSINTDTQYF
TGTGCCAGCAGTATAAACACAGATACGCAGTATTTT
>TRBD2|TRBJ2-5|TRBV18|-
CASSPWGTSGSQETQYF
TGTGCCAGCTCACCGTGGGGTACTAGCGGGAGCCAAGAGACCCAGTACTTC
>-|TRBJ1-1|TRBV7-2|-
CASSLVAGASNEAFF
TGTGCCAGCAGCTTAGTTGCTGGGGCCTCAAATGAAGCTTTCTTT
>TRBD1|TRBJ1-5|TRBV6-5|once
CASSPRGQGHQPQHF
TGTGCCAGCAGTCCCAGGGGACAGGGTCATCAGCCCCAGCATTTT
>TRBD1|TRBJ1-2|TRBV5-1|-
CASSIDRAKDYTF
TGCGCCAGCAGCATAGACAGGGCTAAAGACTACACCTTC
>TRBD2|TRBJ2-5|TRBV7-2|few
CASSLVASGQETQYF
TGTGCCAGCAGCTTAGTAGCTAGCGGGCAAGAGACCCAGTACTTC
>-|TRBJ1-2|TRBV9|-
CASSVVGVHGYTF
TGTGCCAGCAGCGTAGTCGGGGTCCATGGCTACACCTTC
>-|TRBJ1-5|TRBV5-1|-
CASSLDTLAGQPQHF
TGCGCCAGCAGCTTGGACACCTTAGCAGGTCAGCCCCAGCATTTT
>-|TRBJ1-3|TRBV4-1|-
CASRHAQGQSGNTIYF
TGCGCCAGCAGACATGCCCAGGGCCAGTCTGGAAACACCATATATTTT
>TRBD1|TRBJ1-5|TRBV6-5|-
CASRPSMDRAQPQHF
TGTGCCAGCAGACCCTCCATGGACAGGGCTCAGCCCCAGCATTTT
>-|TRBJ2-7|TRBV28|-
CASSLGPSKFDEQYF
TGTGCCAGCAGTTTAGGACCGTCGAAGTTCGACGAGCAGTACTTC
>TRBD1|TRBJ1-1|TRBV5-1|-
CASRRDRGSTEAFF
TGCGCCAGCAGAAGGGACAGGGGGAGCACTGAAGCTTTCTTT
>-|TRBJ1-6|TRBV14|-
CASSQDRGRSGSYNSPLHF
TGTGCCAGCAGCCAAGATCGGGGGAGGTCGGGCTCCTATAATTCACCCCTCCACTTT
>-|TRBJ2-7|TRBV30|-
CAWSVLLGPYEQYF
TGTGCCTGGAGTGTACTACTAGGGCCCTACGAGCAGTACTTC
>TRBD2|TRBJ2-5|TRBV19|many
CASSGTSALQETQYF
TGTGCCAGTAGTGGGACTAGCGCGCTACAAGAGACCCAGTACTTC
>-|TRBJ1-3|TRBV28|-
CASNPHGFGGSGNTIYF
TGTGCCAGCAACCCCCACGGGTTTGGGGGCTCTGGAAACACCATATATTTT
>-|TRBJ1-1|TRBV14|-
CASSRQSNTEAFF
TGTGCCAGCAGCCGGCAGTCGAACACTGAAGCTTTCTTT
>-|TRBJ1-5|TRBV28|-
CASTKGSGSGPRQPQHF
TGTGCCAGCACCAAGGGTTCCGGGTCAGGGCCTCGGCAGCCCCAGCATTTT
>TRBD1|TRBJ2-6|TRBV4-1|-
CASSQGQGDSGANVLTF
TGCGCCAGCAGCCAAGGACAGGGGGACTCTGGGGCCAACGTCCTGACTTTC
>-|TRBJ1-1|TRBV11-2|-
CASSLSVNTEAFF
TGTGCCAGCAGCTTATCGGTAAACACTGAAGCTTTCTTT
>-|TRBJ2-7|TRBV14|-
CASRISGLSYEQYF
TGTGCCAGCAGGATATCGGGACTCTCCTACGAGCAGTACTTC
>-|TRBJ1-5|TRBV18|once
CASSPKSGTENQPQHF
TGTGCCAGCTCGCCAAAGTCTGGGACCGAGAATCAGCCCCAGCATTTT
>-|TRBJ2-7|TRBV5-1|-
CASSLNSYEQYF
TGCGCCAGCAGCTTGAATTCCTACGAGCAGTACTTC
>-|TRBJ2-5|TRBV2|-
CASRGTGFLYQYF
TGTGCCAGCAGGGGGACGGGGTTCTTGTACCAGTACTTC
>TRBD2|TRBJ2-1|TRBV19|-
CASRTSVNNEQFF
TGTGCCAGCCGGACTAGCGTTAACAATGAGCAGTTCTTC
>TRBD1|TRBJ2-7|TRBV27|-
CASSLGTGPYEQYF
TGTGCCAGCAGTTTAGGGACAGGCCCCTACGAGCAGTACTTC